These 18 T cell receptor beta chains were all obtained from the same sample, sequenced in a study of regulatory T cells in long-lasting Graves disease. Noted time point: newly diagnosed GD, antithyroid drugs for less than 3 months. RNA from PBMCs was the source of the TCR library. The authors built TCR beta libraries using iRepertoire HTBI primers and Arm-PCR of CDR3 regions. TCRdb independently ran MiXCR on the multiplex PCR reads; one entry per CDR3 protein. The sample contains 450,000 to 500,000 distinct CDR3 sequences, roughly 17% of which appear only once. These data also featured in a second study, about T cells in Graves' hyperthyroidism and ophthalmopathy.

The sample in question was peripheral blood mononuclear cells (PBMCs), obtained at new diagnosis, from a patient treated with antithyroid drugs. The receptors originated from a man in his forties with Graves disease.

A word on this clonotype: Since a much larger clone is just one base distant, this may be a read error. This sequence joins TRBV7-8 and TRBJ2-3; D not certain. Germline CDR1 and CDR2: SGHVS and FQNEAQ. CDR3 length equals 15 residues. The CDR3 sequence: CVSSRRSGSTDTQYF. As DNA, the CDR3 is TGTGTCAGCAGCCGCCGGTCGGGTAGCACAGATACGCAGTATTTT.

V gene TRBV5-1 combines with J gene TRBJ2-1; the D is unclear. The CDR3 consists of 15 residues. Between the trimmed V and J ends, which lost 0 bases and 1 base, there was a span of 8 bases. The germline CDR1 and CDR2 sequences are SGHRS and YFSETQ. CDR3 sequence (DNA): TGCGCCAGCAGCTTGGTGTCCCGTTCCTACAATGAGCAGTTCTTC. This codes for CASSLVSRSYNEQFF.

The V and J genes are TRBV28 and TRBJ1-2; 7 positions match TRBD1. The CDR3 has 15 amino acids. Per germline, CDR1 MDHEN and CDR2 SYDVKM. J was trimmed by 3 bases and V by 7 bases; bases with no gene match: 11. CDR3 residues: CASNNTGTEDYGYTF. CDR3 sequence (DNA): TGTGCCAGCAACAACACCGGGACAGAGGACTATGGCTACACCTTC.

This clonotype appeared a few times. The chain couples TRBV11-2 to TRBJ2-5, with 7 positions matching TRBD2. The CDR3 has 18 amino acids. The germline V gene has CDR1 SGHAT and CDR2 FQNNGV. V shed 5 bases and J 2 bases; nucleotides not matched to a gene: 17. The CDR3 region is CASSRQAGAGISQETQYF. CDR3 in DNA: TGTGCCAGCAGCCGCCAGGCGGGAGCGGGCATTTCTCAAGAGACCCAGTACTTC.

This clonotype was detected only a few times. The CDR3: CASSERGGAPVYGYTF. The CDR3 DNA follows: TGCGCCAGCAGTGAAAGGGGAGGTGCTCCTGTCTATGGCTACACCTTC. The chain is built from TRBV10-2 and TRBJ1-2, with a tentative D call TRBD1 (5 bases). Germline V CDR1 and CDR2: WSHSY, SAAADI. Trimming pared 3 bases from V and 4 bases from J, leaving 18 bases between. The CDR3 covers 16 residues.

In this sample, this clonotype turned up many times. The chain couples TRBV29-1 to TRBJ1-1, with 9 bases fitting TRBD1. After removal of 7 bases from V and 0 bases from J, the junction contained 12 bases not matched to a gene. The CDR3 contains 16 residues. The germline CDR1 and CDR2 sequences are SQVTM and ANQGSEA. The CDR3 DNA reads TGCAGCGCGTCATCGACAGGGGGATACGTGAACACTGAAGCTTTCTTT. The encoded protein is CSASSTGGYVNTEAFF.

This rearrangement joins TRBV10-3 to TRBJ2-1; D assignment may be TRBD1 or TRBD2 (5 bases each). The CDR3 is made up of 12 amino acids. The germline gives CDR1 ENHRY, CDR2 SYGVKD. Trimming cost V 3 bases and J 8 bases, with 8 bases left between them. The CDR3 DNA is TGTGCCATCAGTGAATCGGGACATGAGCAGTTCTTC. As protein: CAISESGHEQFF.

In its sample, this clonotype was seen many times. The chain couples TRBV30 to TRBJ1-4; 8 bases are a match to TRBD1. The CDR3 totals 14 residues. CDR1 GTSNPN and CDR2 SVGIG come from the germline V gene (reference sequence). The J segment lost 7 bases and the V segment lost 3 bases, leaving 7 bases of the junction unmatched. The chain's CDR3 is CAWSRGQGGEKLFF. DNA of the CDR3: TGTGCCTGGAGCCGAGGACAGGGAGGTGAAAAACTGTTTTTT.

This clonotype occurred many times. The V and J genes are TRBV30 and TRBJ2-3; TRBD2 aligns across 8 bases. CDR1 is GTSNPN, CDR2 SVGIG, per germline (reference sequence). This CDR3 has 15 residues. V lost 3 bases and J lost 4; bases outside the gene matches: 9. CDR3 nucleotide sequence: TGTGCCTGGAGCGGCAGCGGGAGTTTAGCAGATACGCAGTATTTT. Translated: CAWSGSGSLADTQYF.

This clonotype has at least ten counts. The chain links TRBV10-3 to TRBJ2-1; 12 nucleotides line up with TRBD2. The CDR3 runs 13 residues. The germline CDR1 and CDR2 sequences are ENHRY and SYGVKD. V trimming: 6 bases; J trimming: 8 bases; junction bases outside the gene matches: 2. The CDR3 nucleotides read TGTGCCATCAGGCTAGCGGGAGGGCATGAGCAGTTCTTC. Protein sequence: CAIRLAGGHEQFF.

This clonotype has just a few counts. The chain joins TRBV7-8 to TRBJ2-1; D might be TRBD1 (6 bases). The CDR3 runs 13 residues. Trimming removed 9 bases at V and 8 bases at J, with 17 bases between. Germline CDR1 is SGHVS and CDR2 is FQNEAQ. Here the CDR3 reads CASDPIQGDEQFF. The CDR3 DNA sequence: TGTGCCAGTGACCCAATACAGGGAGATGAGCAGTTCTTC. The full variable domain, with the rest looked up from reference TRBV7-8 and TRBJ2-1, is GAGVSQSPRYKVAKRGQDVALRCDPISGHVSLFWYQQALGQGPEFLTYFQNEAQLDKSGLPSDRFFAERPEGSVSTLKIQRTQQEDSAVYLCASDPIQGDEQFFGPGTRLTVL.

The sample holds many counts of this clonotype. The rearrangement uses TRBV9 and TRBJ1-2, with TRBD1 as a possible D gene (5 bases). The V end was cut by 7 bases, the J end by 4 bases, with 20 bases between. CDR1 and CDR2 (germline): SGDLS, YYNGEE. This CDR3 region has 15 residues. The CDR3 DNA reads TGTGCCAGCGGACGGGACGGGGGTCAGCTCTATGGCTACACCTTC. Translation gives CASGRDGGQLYGYTF.

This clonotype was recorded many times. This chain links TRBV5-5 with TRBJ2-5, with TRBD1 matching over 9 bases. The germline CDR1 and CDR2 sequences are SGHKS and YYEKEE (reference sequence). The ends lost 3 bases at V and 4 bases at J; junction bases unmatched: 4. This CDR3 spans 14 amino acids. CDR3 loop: CASSSGQGRETQYF. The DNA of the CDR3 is TGTGCCAGCAGCTCGGGACAGGGTCGAGAGACCCAGTACTTC.

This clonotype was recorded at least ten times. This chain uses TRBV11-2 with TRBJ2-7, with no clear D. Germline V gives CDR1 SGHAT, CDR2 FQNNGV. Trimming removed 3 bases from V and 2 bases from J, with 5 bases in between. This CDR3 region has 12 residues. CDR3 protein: CASSFYPYEQYF. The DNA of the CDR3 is TGTGCCAGCAGCTTCTACCCCTACGAGCAGTACTTC. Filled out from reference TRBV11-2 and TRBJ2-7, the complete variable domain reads EAGVAQSPRYKIIEKRQSVAFWCNPISGHATLYWYQQILGQGPKLLIQFQNNGVVDDSQLPKDRFSAERLKGVDSTLKIQPAKLEDSAVYLCASSFYPYEQYFGPGTRLTVT.

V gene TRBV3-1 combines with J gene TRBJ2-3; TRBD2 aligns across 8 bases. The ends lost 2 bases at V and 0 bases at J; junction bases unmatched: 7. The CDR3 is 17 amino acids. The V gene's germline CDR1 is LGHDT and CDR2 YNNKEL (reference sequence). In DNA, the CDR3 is TGTGCCAGCAGCCAATATGATGGCGGGAGGAGCACAGATACGCAGTATTTT. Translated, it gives CASSQYDGGRSTDTQYF.

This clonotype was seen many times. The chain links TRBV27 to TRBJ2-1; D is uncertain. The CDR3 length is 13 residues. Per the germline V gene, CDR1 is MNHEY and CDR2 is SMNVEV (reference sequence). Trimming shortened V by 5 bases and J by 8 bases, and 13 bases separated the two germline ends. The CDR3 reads CASSTPMGYEQFF. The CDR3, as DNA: TGTGCCAGCAGTACACCAATGGGGTATGAGCAGTTCTTC.

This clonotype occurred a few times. CDR3 sequence (DNA): TGTGCCAGCAGCTTTTCGGATCAGCCCCAGCATTTT. Its protein is CASSFSDQPQHF. J is TRBJ1-5 and V is TRBV7-9, with D unclear. Germline lookup yields CDR1 SEHNR and CDR2 FQNEAQ (reference sequence). The V and J ends lost 3 bases and 5 bases respectively, with 5 bases between them. The CDR3 is made up of 12 amino acids. Based on the CDR3 plus reference TRBV7-9 and TRBJ1-5, the full variable domain is DTGVSQNPRHKITKRGQNVTFRCDPISEHNRLYWYRQTLGQGPEFLTYFQNEAQLEKSRLLSDRFSAERPKGSFSTLEIQRTEQGDSAMYLCASSFSDQPQHFGDGTRLSIL.

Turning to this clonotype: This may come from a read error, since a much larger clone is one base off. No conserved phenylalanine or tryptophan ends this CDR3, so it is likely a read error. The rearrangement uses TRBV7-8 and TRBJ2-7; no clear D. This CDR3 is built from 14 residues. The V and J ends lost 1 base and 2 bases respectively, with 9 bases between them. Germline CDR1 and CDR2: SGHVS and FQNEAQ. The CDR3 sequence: CASSLVTAAYEQYL. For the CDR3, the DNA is TGTGCCAGCAGCTTAGTCACGGCAGCCTACGAGCAGTACCTC.